Sequencing of this T cell receptor beta chain was carried out in a study of cytomegalovirus exposure and HLA in healthy donors. In the PCR, 60 Vbeta and 13 Jbeta primers were used. Here immunoSEQ multiplex PCR was the method, and the copy in TCRdb shows in-frame clones only, minus some. The sample records 150,000 to 200,000 clones, more than 80% being singletons. Germline V gives CDR1 SGHTA, CDR2 FQGTGA. The trim removed 3 bases at V and 3 bases at J, leaving 1 base unmatched. The CDR3 is 13 residues long. This chain links TRBV7-3 with TRBJ2-5; 7 nucleotides agree with TRBD1. The specimen was PBMCs. The sequence was obtained from a woman between 18 and 29 years old in good health and CMV-seronegative. The CDR3 loop reads CASSFQGEETQYF. CDR3 nucleotides: TGTGCCAGCAGCTTTCAGGGGGAAGAGACCCAGTACTTC. The whole variable domain, remainder taken from reference TRBV7-3 and TRBJ2-5, is GAGVSQTPSNKVTEKGKYVELRCDPISGHTALYWYRQSLGQGPEFLIYFQGTGAADDSGLPNDRFFAVRPEGSVSTLKIQRTERGDSAVYLCASSFQGEETQYFGPGTRLLVL.